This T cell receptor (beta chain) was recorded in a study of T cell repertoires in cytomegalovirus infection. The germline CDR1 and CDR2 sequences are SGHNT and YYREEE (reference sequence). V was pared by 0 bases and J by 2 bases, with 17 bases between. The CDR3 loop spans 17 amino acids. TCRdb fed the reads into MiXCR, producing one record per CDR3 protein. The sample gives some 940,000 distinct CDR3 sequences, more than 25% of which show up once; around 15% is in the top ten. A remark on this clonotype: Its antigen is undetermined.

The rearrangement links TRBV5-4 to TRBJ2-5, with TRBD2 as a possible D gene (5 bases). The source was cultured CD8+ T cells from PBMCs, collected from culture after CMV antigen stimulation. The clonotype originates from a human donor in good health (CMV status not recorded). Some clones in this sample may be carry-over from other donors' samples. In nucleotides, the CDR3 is TGTGCCAGCAGCTTGGCCCGGGGTCTAGGAGGTCAAGAGACCCAGTACTTC. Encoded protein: CASSLARGLGGQETQYF.